The sequence of this T cell receptor beta chain was determined in a study of blood T cell repertoires in COVID-19. The CDR3 sequence is 15 residues long. Germline CDR1 reads SGHDT; CDR2 reads YYEEEE. The V gene lost 7 bases and the J gene lost 1 base, with 16 bases spanning the gap. Sequenced by immunoSEQ multiplex PCR; TCRdb stores in-frame clones only, minus some. The table has about 190,000 clones, around 90% seen once; the top ten hold roughly 5.5%. The J gene is TRBJ2-3, the V gene TRBV5-6, with a possible D match to TRBD2 (5 bases). The sequence was collected from a middle-aged man with active or convalescent COVID-19. The source material was peripheral blood. CDR3 bases: TGTGCCAGCCGCCCTCGGGGTTCACGCACAGATACGCAGTATTTT. It codes for CASRPRGSRTDTQYF.